Below, 8 T cell receptor beta chains from the same sample are listed, as sequenced in a study of OX40 agonist ivuxolimab in advanced cancers. The method was immunoSEQ multiplex PCR; TCRdb's version includes in-frame clones alone and lacks a portion of them. This table holds under 85,000 clones, 85% found once. The material sequenced was CD4+ or CD8+ T cells sorted from blood, taken in a trial of the OX40 agonist ivuxolimab. Every receptor here comes from an adult with an advanced solid tumor such as melanoma, head and neck, liver or kidney cancer.

This clone was detected only once. The rearrangement links TRBV5-6 to TRBJ2-7; D could derive from TRBD1 or TRBD2 (5 bases each). Looked up from germline, CDR1 is SGHDT and CDR2 is YYEEEE. The germline V and J ends were trimmed by 0 bases and 9 bases, with 13 bases remaining between them. The CDR3 sequence is 13 residues long. Here the CDR3 reads CASSLASGTGQYF. The DNA of the CDR3 is TGTGCCAGCAGCTTGGCCTCCGGGACGGGGCAGTACTTC.

J is TRBJ2-7 and V is TRBV7-6; unclear D gene. V lost 5 bases to trimming and J lost 2 bases, with 10 bases between them. The germline CDR1 and CDR2 sequences are SGHVS and FNYEAQ. CDR3 size: 13 residues. The CDR3: CASSLGRTYEQYF. The DNA of the CDR3 is TGTGCCAGCAGCCTTGGACGTACCTACGAGCAGTACTTC.

The chain has TRBV5-5 and TRBJ2-1; D ambiguous. The length of the CDR3 is 16 residues. In germline, CDR1 is SGHKS, CDR2 YYEKEE (reference sequence). The V gene lost 4 bases and the J gene lost 1 base, with 15 bases spanning the gap. The CDR3 spells CASSRDLARSYNEQFF. The CDR3 DNA follows: TGTGCCAGCAGCCGCGATTTGGCTAGATCCTACAATGAGCAGTTCTTC.

This clone occurred once. V is TRBV2 and J is TRBJ2-5; TRBD2 matches at 11 bases. Germline assignment: CDR1 SNHLY and CDR2 FYNNEI. The CDR3 totals 14 residues. V was pared by 4 bases and J by 3 bases, with 1 base of the junction left unmatched. This CDR3 is CASSVAGGEETQYF. CDR3 coding DNA: TGTGCCAGCAGTGTAGCGGGAGGGGAAGAGACCCAGTACTTC.

The DNA for the CDR3 is TGTGCCAGTAGTCTATGGACTAGCGGGAGCTCCTACGAGCAGTACTTC. It codes for CASSLWTSGSSYEQYF. The rearrangement links TRBV19 to TRBJ2-7; 13 bases agree with TRBD2. The CDR3 consists of 16 residues. With 5 bases clipped from V and 0 bases from J, the junction kept 4 bases outside the gene matches. Germline lookup yields CDR1 LNHDA and CDR2 SQIVND (reference sequence).

The CDR3 spells CASSSLRLDGSTEAFF. CDR3 sequence (DNA): TGTGCCAGCAGCTCACTCCGCCTGGACGGTTCAACTGAAGCTTTCTTT. J is TRBJ1-1 and V is TRBV7-9; D is undetermined. The V end lost 4 bases, the J end lost 5 bases, and 20 bases lay between the germline ends. CDR3 length: 16 amino acids. CDR1 and CDR2 (germline): SEHNR, FQNEAQ (reference sequence).

The chain recombines TRBV25-1 with TRBJ1-5; D may be TRBD1 (6 bases). Germline CDR1 reads MGHDK; CDR2 reads SYGVNS. This CDR3 region has 16 residues. V was trimmed by 1 base and J by 0 bases, leaving 10 bases between them. The CDR3 region is CASSEFRGDSNQPQHF. The CDR3 DNA reads as TGTGCCAGCAGTGAATTTAGGGGGGATAGCAATCAGCCCCAGCATTTT.

DNA of the CDR3: TGTGCCAGCAGTTCGAGGGGAAGCGGTCAGCCCCAGCATTTT. Its protein is CASSSRGSGQPQHF. The gene calls are TRBV6-5 and TRBJ1-5, with D maybe TRBD1 (5 bases). CDR3 size: 14 residues. V lost 4 bases and J 6 bases, leaving 13 bases between the germline ends. Per the germline V gene, CDR1 is MNHEY and CDR2 is SVGAGI.